The 14 T cell receptor beta chains reported below all come from one sample, sequenced in a study of response to subunit inactivated influenza vaccine. TCRdb re-derived calls from the RT-PCR reads in MiXCR, one entry per CDR3 protein. Here the sample spans about 620,000 distinct CDR3 sequences, about an eighth being singletons. This sample comprised PBMCs from blood, obtained on the day of vaccination. The origin of the receptors is a middle-aged man who received an inactivated influenza vaccine.

This clonotype was detected a few times. The chain recombines TRBV6-1 with TRBJ2-5; TRBD2 agrees at 8 bases. Germline lookup yields CDR1 MNHNS and CDR2 SASEGT. The CDR3 covers 14 residues. Unmatched junction bases numbered 8, after V lost 6 bases and J lost 5 bases. CDR3 sequence reads: CASSRSGAAETQYF. CDR3 DNA: TGTGCCAGCAGCCGTAGCGGGGCGGCGGAGACCCAGTACTTC.

This clonotype was seen repeatedly, ten times or more. V is TRBV18 and J is TRBJ2-2; D call uncertain. CDR1 and CDR2 (germline): KGHSH, LQKENI. With 0 bases removed from V and 4 bases from J, the gap between germline ends came to 3 bases. The CDR3 covers 13 residues. CDR3 bases: TGTGCCAGCTCACCACCTTCCACCGGGGAGCTGTTTTTT. Protein sequence: CASSPPSTGELFF.

The chain couples TRBV20-1 to TRBJ1-5; 11 bases align to TRBD1. With 4 bases clipped from V and 7 bases from J, the junction kept 9 bases outside the gene matches. Per germline, CDR1 DFQATT and CDR2 SNEGSKA (reference sequence). The CDR3 is made up of 15 amino acids. The CDR3 bases are TGCAGTGCTACTAGGACAGGGGGCGTAGAACAGCCCCAGCATTTT. Amino acids: CSATRTGGVEQPQHF.

The rearrangement links TRBV7-9 to TRBJ2-2; D might be TRBD1 (6 bases). This CDR3 region has 15 residues. Germline CDR1 reads SEHNR; CDR2 reads FQNEAQ (reference sequence). Trimming removed 5 bases at V and 4 bases at J, with 14 bases between. The CDR3 sequence is CASSPQPTGTGELFF. CDR3 in DNA: TGTGCCAGCAGCCCACAACCGACAGGCACCGGGGAGCTGTTTTTT.

This clonotype came up once. This sequence joins TRBV12-3 or TRBV12-4 and TRBJ1-3; 11 nucleotides align to TRBD1. Trimming removed 5 bases from V and 2 bases from J; junction bases left unmatched: 5. The CDR3 has 16 amino acids. The DNA for the CDR3 is TGTGCCAGCAGTCTCCGGACAGGGGGCCCTGGAAACACCATATATTTT. Its translation: CASSLRTGGPGNTIYF.

V and J are TRBV4-2 and TRBJ1-1; D not resolved. With 0 bases removed from V and 3 bases from J, the gap between germline ends came to 14 bases. The CDR3 is 16 amino acids. Germline V gives CDR1 LGHNA, CDR2 YNFKEQ. CDR3 amino acids: CASSQDQRAGYTEAFF. Here the CDR3 DNA reads TGTGCCAGCAGCCAAGATCAACGGGCAGGTTACACTGAAGCTTTCTTT.

This rearrangement joins TRBV28 to TRBJ2-7; D uncertain. Germline CDR1 MDHEN, CDR2 SYDVKM. Trimming left V 5 bases short and J 2 bases short, with 10 bases between. There are 13 residues in the CDR3. The CDR3 nucleotides are TGTGCCAGCAGTCGTGATGCTACCTACGAGCAGTACTTC. Residues: CASSRDATYEQYF.

This clonotype turned up a few times. This chain connects TRBV28 to TRBJ2-3; 10 bases are a match to TRBD2. The CDR3 extends over 14 amino acids. The ends lost 3 bases at V and 7 bases at J; junction bases unmatched: 4. Per germline, CDR1 MDHEN and CDR2 SYDVKM. CDR3 region: CASSLSGRVHTQYF. DNA for the CDR3: TGTGCCAGCAGTTTGAGCGGGAGGGTGCATACGCAGTATTTT.

This clonotype turned up a few times. The chain couples TRBV12-3 or TRBV12-4 to TRBJ2-2, with D hard to call. Trimming took 5 bases from V and 6 from J, leaving 10 bases between them. The CDR3 is 13 amino acids. CDR3 residues: CASSTVLAGELFF. The CDR3 nucleotides are TGTGCCAGCAGTACCGTGCTTGCCGGGGAGCTGTTTTTT.

This clonotype occurred a few times. The chain has TRBV28 and TRBJ2-7, with TRBD1 matching over 9 bases. Per germline, CDR1 MDHEN and CDR2 SYDVKM. The ends lost 6 bases at V and 4 bases at J; junction bases unmatched: 10. This CDR3 is 15 amino acids long. Here the CDR3 DNA reads TGTGCCAGCAGCCGTGGCGGGACAGGGAATTACGAGCAGTACTTC. It translates to CASSRGGTGNYEQYF.

This clonotype was counted ten times or more. The chain has TRBV29-1 and TRBJ2-1; TRBD2 aligns across 8 bases. The germline V gene encodes CDR1 SQVTM and CDR2 ANQGSEA. This CDR3 has 13 amino acids. The V segment lost 4 bases and the J segment 9 bases; nucleotides outside the gene matches: 8. CDR3 bases: TGCAGCGTTGCTGGACTAGCCCTCCGTGAGCAGTTCTTC. Its translation is CSVAGLALREQFF.

The chain recombines TRBV20-1 with TRBJ2-3, with no clear D. Germline V gene lookup returns CDR1 DFQATT and CDR2 SNEGSKA (reference sequence). With 3 bases removed from V and 8 bases from J, the gap between germline ends came to 12 bases. The CDR3 has 12 residues. CDR3 sequence (DNA): TGCAGTGCTAGCCCAGGATCGGGTACGCAGTATTTT. Translation: CSASPGSGTQYF.

The chain links TRBV12-3 or TRBV12-4 to TRBJ2-7; TRBD2 is a possible D gene (5 bases). The CDR3 spans 14 residues. Trimming cost V 6 bases and J 5 bases, with 17 bases left between them. CDR3 amino acids: CASSALRDPDEQYF. The DNA for the CDR3 is TGTGCCAGCAGCGCTCTACGGGATCCGGACGAGCAGTACTTC.

A remark on this clonotype: Since no conserved phenylalanine or tryptophan closes the CDR3, a read error is the likely cause. V usage is TRBV5-1 and J usage is TRBJ2-7, with 7 bases that match TRBD2. The V and J ends lost 1 base and 7 bases, in that order; junction bases with no gene match: 2. Germline V gene lookup returns CDR1 SGHRS and CDR2 YFSETQ. There are 12 residues in the CDR3. The CDR3 region is CASSLKRDEQYL. CDR3 in DNA: TGCGCCAGCAGCTTGAAGCGGGATGAGCAGTACCTC.